The rows below give T cell receptor beta chains drawn from one sample of a study of beta chain features in type 1 diabetes. Assay used: immunoSEQ multiplex PCR; TCRdb lists only in-frame clones, some missing. The table records 600,000 or so clones, about 14% of them present only once. Sequenced input: naive CD4+ T cells from blood. These receptors were taken from a young man with type 1 diabetes. The CDR3 runs from the conserved cysteine through the conserved F or W. Fields, in order: D gene, clone size, J gene, V gene, CDR3 protein, CDR3 DNA. The D gene is left open where the match is weak. The size field is filled for only some rows; it gives once, few, many or a size class.

D gene: .
clone size: few
J gene: TRBJ2-3
V gene: TRBV6-6
CDR3 protein: CASSYRAGASTDTQYF
CDR3 DNA: TGTGCCAGCAGTTACAGGGCAGGCGCCAGCACAGATACGCAGTATTTT

D gene: TRBD1
clone size: .
J gene: TRBJ1-5
V gene: TRBV5-1
CDR3 protein: CASSPTGGSYQPQHF
CDR3 DNA: TGCGCCAGCAGCCCTACAGGGGGCTCTTATCAGCCCCAGCATTTT

D gene: .
clone size: .
J gene: TRBJ2-3
V gene: TRBV30
CDR3 protein: CAWNLAGLRTDTQYF
CDR3 DNA: TGTGCCTGGAATCTAGCAGGGTTACGCACAGATACGCAGTATTTT

D gene: TRBD1
clone size: few
J gene: TRBJ2-7
V gene: TRBV5-1
CDR3 protein: CASSSDRLGEQYF
CDR3 DNA: TGCGCCAGCAGCTCGGACAGGCTTGGCGAGCAGTACTTC

D gene: .
clone size: .
J gene: TRBJ2-3
V gene: TRBV27
CDR3 protein: CASSLGVLGQAGTDTQYF
CDR3 DNA: TGTGCCAGCAGTTTAGGGGTGTTGGGGCAGGCGGGCACAGATACGCAGTATTTT

D gene: .
clone size: few
J gene: TRBJ2-3
V gene: TRBV29-1
CDR3 protein: CSVDLQTSSGDTQYF
CDR3 DNA: TGCAGCGTTGATCTTCAGACCTCCTCCGGGGATACGCAGTATTTT

D gene: .
clone size: few
J gene: TRBJ2-7
V gene: TRBV18
CDR3 protein: CASSPPAIEYF
CDR3 DNA: TGTGCCAGCTCCCCACCGGCCATCGAGTACTTC

D gene: TRBD1
clone size: .
J gene: TRBJ2-7
V gene: TRBV5-1
CDR3 protein: CASSVQGDRYEQYF
CDR3 DNA: TGCGCCAGCAGTGTCCAGGGGGATCGGTACGAGCAGTACTTC

D gene: .
clone size: few
J gene: TRBJ2-4
V gene: TRBV6-1
CDR3 protein: CASSDGTALGGNIQYF
CDR3 DNA: TGTGCCAGCAGTGATGGGACAGCGCTGGGGGGAAACATTCAGTACTTC

D gene: .
clone size: few
J gene: TRBJ1-5
V gene: TRBV28
CDR3 protein: CASSPVDQPQHF
CDR3 DNA: TGTGCCAGCAGTCCCGTGGATCAGCCCCAGCATTTT

D gene: TRBD1
clone size: .
J gene: TRBJ2-1
V gene: TRBV28
CDR3 protein: CASSLWGTGGPHEQFF
CDR3 DNA: TGTGCCAGCAGTTTATGGGGGACAGGGGGCCCTCATGAGCAGTTCTTC

D gene: .
clone size: .
J gene: TRBJ2-7
V gene: TRBV2
CDR3 protein: CASRQDSYEQYF
CDR3 DNA: TGTGCCAGCAGACAGGACTCCTACGAGCAGTACTTC

D gene: TRBD2
clone size: .
J gene: TRBJ2-7
V gene: TRBV7-2
CDR3 protein: CASTLREGEQYF
CDR3 DNA: TGTGCCAGCACTCTTAGGGAGGGGGAGCAGTACTTC

D gene: .
clone size: few
J gene: TRBJ1-1
V gene: TRBV10-3
CDR3 protein: CAIDPGPQSGKNTEAFF
CDR3 DNA: TGTGCCATCGACCCTGGGCCACAAAGTGGAAAGAACACTGAAGCTTTCTTT

D gene: TRBD2
clone size: few
J gene: TRBJ2-2
V gene: TRBV30
CDR3 protein: CAWIPQVGGPTGELFF
CDR3 DNA: TGTGCCTGGATTCCCCAGGTGGGAGGGCCCACCGGGGAGCTGTTTTTT

D gene: .
clone size: few
J gene: TRBJ2-7
V gene: TRBV2
CDR3 protein: CASSELRAGSPYEQYF
CDR3 DNA: TGTGCCAGCAGTGAGCTCAGGGCAGGGTCTCCCTACGAGCAGTACTTC

D gene: .
clone size: few
J gene: TRBJ2-3
V gene: TRBV11-2
CDR3 protein: CASSRADTQYF
CDR3 DNA: TGTGCCAGCAGTCGTGCTGATACGCAGTATTTT

D gene: .
clone size: .
J gene: TRBJ1-4
V gene: TRBV9
CDR3 protein: CASSLQGLTNEKLFF
CDR3 DNA: TGTGCCAGCAGCTTGCAGGGTTTAACTAATGAAAAACTGTTTTTT

D gene: .
clone size: .
J gene: TRBJ2-3
V gene: TRBV2
CDR3 protein: CASSELAALTDTQYF
CDR3 DNA: TGTGCCAGCAGTGAACTAGCCGCCCTCACAGATACGCAGTATTTT

D gene: TRBD1
clone size: few
J gene: TRBJ2-5
V gene: TRBV5-1
CDR3 protein: CASSSGGTGEETQYF
CDR3 DNA: TGCGCCAGCAGTTCGGGTGGGACAGGGGAAGAGACCCAGTACTTC

D gene: TRBD1
clone size: few
J gene: TRBJ2-1
V gene: TRBV6-5
CDR3 protein: CASSNRDRVGEQFF
CDR3 DNA: TGTGCCAGCAGTAACCGGGACAGGGTTGGTGAGCAGTTCTTC

D gene: .
clone size: .
J gene: TRBJ1-5
V gene: TRBV10-3
CDR3 protein: CAISSGSRGQPQHF
CDR3 DNA: TGTGCCATATCGTCGGGCAGCAGGGGACAGCCCCAGCATTTT

D gene: TRBD2
clone size: few
J gene: TRBJ2-1
V gene: TRBV4-1
CDR3 protein: CASSQGTSGSRSYNEQFF
CDR3 DNA: TGCGCCAGCAGCCAAGGGACTAGCGGGAGCCGCTCCTACAATGAGCAGTTCTTC

D gene: TRBD2
clone size: few
J gene: TRBJ2-1
V gene: TRBV4-3
CDR3 protein: CASSQTGTSGRFF
CDR3 DNA: TGCGCCAGCAGCCAAACCGGGACTAGCGGGAGGTTCTTC

D gene: .
clone size: few
J gene: TRBJ2-1
V gene: TRBV6-6
CDR3 protein: CASSRRDDRNEQFF
CDR3 DNA: TGTGCCAGCAGCCGAAGGGACGATAGGAATGAGCAGTTCTTC

D gene: .
clone size: few
J gene: TRBJ2-5
V gene: TRBV30
CDR3 protein: CAWSTLSQETQYF
CDR3 DNA: TGTGCCTGGAGCACCTTATCCCAAGAGACCCAGTACTTC

D gene: .
clone size: few
J gene: TRBJ2-5
V gene: TRBV29-1
CDR3 protein: CSVTTLVGTQYF
CDR3 DNA: TGCAGCGTCACTACTCTTGTTGGGACCCAGTACTTC

D gene: TRBD1
clone size: .
J gene: TRBJ1-4
V gene: TRBV15
CDR3 protein: CATSGGPGQLNEKLFF
CDR3 DNA: TGTGCCACCAGCGGAGGACCGGGACAGCTAAATGAAAAACTGTTTTTT

D gene: .
clone size: .
J gene: TRBJ2-1
V gene: TRBV29-1
CDR3 protein: CSVGPLTAWSSYNEQFF
CDR3 DNA: TGCAGCGTTGGGCCCTTAACAGCCTGGAGCTCCTACAATGAGCAGTTCTTC

D gene: .
clone size: .
J gene: TRBJ1-1
V gene: TRBV29-1
CDR3 protein: CSGGNTEAFF
CDR3 DNA: TGCAGCGGTGGGAACACTGAAGCTTTCTTT

D gene: .
clone size: .
J gene: TRBJ2-7
V gene: TRBV30
CDR3 protein: CAWSQQGEQYF
CDR3 DNA: TGTGCCTGGAGTCAGCAGGGCGAGCAGTACTTC